One sample yielded the 6 T cell receptor beta chains listed below, sequenced in a study of OX40 agonist ivuxolimab in advanced cancers. Assay: immunoSEQ multiplex PCR; the TCRdb copy retains only in-frame clones and omits some. The table lists 65,000 to 80,000 clones, roughly 83% of them singletons. This specimen was CD4+ or CD8+ T cells sorted from blood, taken in a trial of the OX40 agonist ivuxolimab. Source of these receptors: an adult with an advanced solid tumor such as melanoma, head and neck, liver or kidney cancer.

The J gene is TRBJ2-3, the V gene TRBV5-1; 15 bases are shared with TRBD2. Losses at the gene ends were 3 bases for V and 0 bases for J; bases not matched to a gene: 8. The CDR3 length is 19 residues. Germline V gene data show CDR1 as SGHRS and CDR2 as YFSETQ. The CDR3 DNA is TGCGCCAGCAGCTCGGGACTAGCGGGGGGCCGAGGAAGCACAGATACGCAGTATTTT. The encoded protein is CASSSGLAGGRGSTDTQYF.

The chain uses TRBV7-2 and TRBJ2-1; 16 positions match TRBD2. The CDR3 extends over 16 amino acids. The V segment lost 5 bases and the J segment 5 bases; nucleotides outside the gene matches: 3. Germline-derived CDR1 and CDR2 are SGHTA and FQGNSA. The CDR3 sequence: CASSQGTSGGDNEQFF. CDR3 bases: TGTGCCAGCAGCCAAGGGACTAGCGGGGGGGACAATGAGCAGTTCTTC.

This clone occurred a few times. CDR3 sequence (DNA): TGTGCCAGCAGCCAAACGGGGGGCACAGATACGCAGTATTTT. Residues: CASSQTGGTDTQYF. V is TRBV7-7 and J is TRBJ2-3; possibly TRBD2 for D (6 bases). Trimming took 5 bases from V and 1 from J, leaving 10 bases between them. Germline loops: CDR1 SSHAT, CDR2 FNYEAQ (reference sequence). The CDR3 consists of 14 residues.

V is TRBV6-4 and J is TRBJ2-3; TRBD2 aligns across 14 bases. Germline V gene data show CDR1 as MRHNA and CDR2 as SNTAGT. This CDR3 spans 15 amino acids. V dropped 5 bases and J dropped 4; count of bases not matched to a gene: 2. CDR3 protein: CASSTTSGGADTQYF. The CDR3 DNA reads TGTGCCAGCAGTACGACTAGCGGGGGGGCAGATACGCAGTATTTT.

The chain has TRBV4-2 and TRBJ2-7, with TRBD1 matching over 8 bases. The CDR3 consists of 17 residues. J lost 0 bases, V lost 4 bases, and 11 bases had no gene match. Germline CDR1 is LGHNA and CDR2 is YNFKEQ. The CDR3, as DNA: TGTGCCAGCAGCCTATTAGGACAGGGATTTGGCTCCTACGAGCAGTACTTC. Protein sequence: CASSLLGQGFGSYEQYF.

This chain links TRBV4-2 with TRBJ1-4; D ambiguous. Germline values: CDR1 LGHNA, CDR2 YNFKEQ. The CDR3 is made up of 17 amino acids. Deletions cut 0 bases from V and 2 bases from J, with 13 bases between. The CDR3 loop reads CASSQDRVGTTNEKLFF. DNA of the CDR3: TGTGCCAGCAGCCAAGATCGGGTGGGAACGACTAATGAAAAACTGTTTTTT.